Reported below is one T cell receptor (beta chain). The record originates from a study of cytomegalovirus exposure and HLA in healthy donors. The PCR made use of 60 Vbeta and 13 Jbeta primers. Profiling relied on immunoSEQ multiplex PCR, and the TCRdb table lists in-frame clones only, not all of them. This sample's table reports 53,000 or so clones. Germline CDR1 is MNHEY and CDR2 is SMNVEV (reference sequence). The CDR3 is 16 amino acids. V lost 1 base, J lost 1 base, and 2 bases stayed unmatched. The genes are TRBV27 and TRBJ2-1; 9 bases align to TRBD1. The sequence derives from a male donor in good health and CMV-seropositive. Sequencing was done on a sample of PBMCs. The CDR3 DNA follows: TGTGCCAGCAGTTTATTCGGACAGGGGTCCTACAATGAGCAGTTCTTC. Translation gives CASSLFGQGSYNEQFF.